This is a list of T cell receptor beta chains from one sample in a study of identical twins. In TCRdb, the 5' RACE reads were re-called with MiXCR into one record per CDR3 protein. The sample carries some 1,700,000 distinct CDR3 sequences, roughly a third recorded once. Sequencing used cord blood. Receptor source: a newborn girl in good health. Both conserved end residues are part of each CDR3. Fields, in order: CDR3 protein, CDR3 DNA, CDR3 length, clone size, J gene, D gene, V gene. D genes are given only for firm matches. Clone size is stated in some rows and not others, as once, few, many or a class when expanded.

CDR3 protein: CASSGVRPLGETQYF; CDR3 DNA: TGTGCCAGCAGTGGGGTCCGACCGCTAGGAGAGACCCAGTACTTC; CDR3 length: 15; clone size: few; J gene: TRBJ2-5; D gene: .; V gene: TRBV5-5
CDR3 protein: CASRPTAYEQYF; CDR3 DNA: TGTGCCAGCAGGCCGACAGCCTACGAGCAGTACTTC; CDR3 length: 12; clone size: many; J gene: TRBJ2-7; D gene: .; V gene: TRBV6-1
CDR3 protein: CASSQVRLSRGNEQFF; CDR3 DNA: TGTGCCAGCAGCCAAGTTCGCCTATCCAGAGGCAATGAGCAGTTCTTC; CDR3 length: 16; clone size: few; J gene: TRBJ2-1; D gene: .; V gene: TRBV14
CDR3 protein: CSASTGNYGYTF; CDR3 DNA: TGCAGTGCCTCCACAGGGAACTATGGCTACACCTTC; CDR3 length: 12; clone size: .; J gene: TRBJ1-2; D gene: .; V gene: TRBV20-1
CDR3 protein: CASSDLSGGADEQYF; CDR3 DNA: TGTGCCAGCAGCGATTTGTCGGGGGGCGCGGACGAGCAGTACTTC; CDR3 length: 15; clone size: few; J gene: TRBJ2-7; D gene: .; V gene: TRBV2
CDR3 protein: CASSPTSRGDTQHF; CDR3 DNA: TGCGCCAGCAGTCCGACTAGCCGGGGAGATACGCAGCATTTT; CDR3 length: 14; clone size: .; J gene: TRBJ1-5; D gene: .; V gene: TRBV5-1
CDR3 protein: CASSFDRGFGEQYF; CDR3 DNA: TGTGCCAGCAGTTTCGACAGGGGGTTTGGGGAGCAGTACTTC; CDR3 length: 14; clone size: .; J gene: TRBJ2-7; D gene: TRBD1; V gene: TRBV27
CDR3 protein: CSVGYHTF; CDR3 DNA: TGCAGCGTTGGATACCACACCTTC; CDR3 length: 8; clone size: many; J gene: TRBJ1-2; D gene: .; V gene: TRBV29-1
CDR3 protein: CASKLPGLAGEQYF; CDR3 DNA: TGTGCCAGCAAACTTCCGGGACTAGCGGGAGAGCAGTACTTC; CDR3 length: 14; clone size: .; J gene: TRBJ2-7; D gene: TRBD2; V gene: TRBV6-6
CDR3 protein: CACSPILGYGYGYTF; CDR3 DNA: TGTGCCTGCAGCCCAATATTAGGGTACGGCTATGGCTACACCTTC; CDR3 length: 15; clone size: .; J gene: TRBJ1-2; D gene: .; V gene: TRBV5-8
CDR3 protein: CASSRDQDRNSPLHF; CDR3 DNA: TGTGCCAGCAGCCGGGACCAGGACAGAAATTCACCCCTCCACTTT; CDR3 length: 15; clone size: .; J gene: TRBJ1-6; D gene: .; V gene: TRBV7-2
CDR3 protein: CAISAGAYGYTF; CDR3 DNA: TGTGCCATCAGTGCAGGGGCCTATGGCTACACCTTC; CDR3 length: 12; clone size: few; J gene: TRBJ1-2; D gene: .; V gene: TRBV10-3
CDR3 protein: CASSLRSGRPRGGTDTQYF; CDR3 DNA: TGTGCCAGCAGTTTAAGGAGCGGGAGGCCTAGGGGGGGAACAGATACGCAGTATTTT; CDR3 length: 19; clone size: few; J gene: TRBJ2-3; D gene: TRBD2; V gene: TRBV27
CDR3 protein: CASATGGRGTDTRYF; CDR3 DNA: TGCGCCAGCGCCACAGGGGGCCGTGGCACAGATACGCGGTATTTT; CDR3 length: 15; clone size: .; J gene: TRBJ2-3; D gene: TRBD1; V gene: TRBV5-1
CDR3 protein: CASSQDPSSTRLADYNEQFF; CDR3 DNA: TGCGCCAGCAGCCAAGATCCGAGCTCGACGAGACTAGCGGACTACAATGAGCAGTTCTTC; CDR3 length: 20; clone size: few; J gene: TRBJ2-1; D gene: TRBD2; V gene: TRBV4-1
CDR3 protein: CASSTGGRGSNRPQHF; CDR3 DNA: TGTGCCAGCAGCACAGGTGGGAGGGGAAGCAATCGGCCCCAGCATTTT; CDR3 length: 16; clone size: .; J gene: TRBJ1-5; D gene: .; V gene: TRBV7-2
CDR3 protein: CASSTLQGWETQYF; CDR3 DNA: TGTGCCAGCAGCACCCTACAGGGGTGGGAGACCCAGTACTTC; CDR3 length: 14; clone size: .; J gene: TRBJ2-5; D gene: TRBD1; V gene: TRBV11-2
CDR3 protein: CAISPRGRPGLSKNIQYF; CDR3 DNA: TGTGCCATCAGTCCGAGAGGGCGCCCGGGACTCTCCAAAAACATTCAGTACTTC; CDR3 length: 18; clone size: many; J gene: TRBJ2-4; D gene: .; V gene: TRBV10-3
CDR3 protein: CASSLDRVHEQFF; CDR3 DNA: TGTGCCAGCAGCCTGGACAGGGTTCATGAGCAGTTCTTC; CDR3 length: 13; clone size: few; J gene: TRBJ2-1; D gene: TRBD1; V gene: TRBV9
CDR3 protein: CASSESPIKPIYEQYF; CDR3 DNA: TGTGCCAGCAGCGAGAGCCCCATTAAGCCCATCTACGAGCAGTACTTC; CDR3 length: 16; clone size: few; J gene: TRBJ2-7; D gene: .; V gene: TRBV9
CDR3 protein: CASSSGFSTDTQYF; CDR3 DNA: TGTGCCAGCAGTAGCGGATTTAGCACAGATACGCAGTATTTT; CDR3 length: 14; clone size: few; J gene: TRBJ2-3; D gene: .; V gene: TRBV7-2
CDR3 protein: CASSLRDRGQNEQFF; CDR3 DNA: TGTGCCAGCAGTTTGCGGGACCGAGGGCAAAATGAGCAGTTCTTC; CDR3 length: 15; clone size: few; J gene: TRBJ2-1; D gene: .; V gene: TRBV27
CDR3 protein: CASSYSQRTRENNEQYF; CDR3 DNA: TGTGCCAGCAGTTACTCGCAAAGGACTAGGGAAAACAATGAGCAGTACTTC; CDR3 length: 17; clone size: .; J gene: TRBJ2-5; D gene: TRBD2; V gene: TRBV6-5
CDR3 protein: CASSSPVDNTEAFF; CDR3 DNA: TGTGCCAGCAGCTCGCCGGTGGACAACACTGAAGCTTTCTTT; CDR3 length: 14; clone size: few; J gene: TRBJ1-1; D gene: .; V gene: TRBV7-2
CDR3 protein: CASSLAPRRDYEQYF; CDR3 DNA: TGTGCCAGCAGTTTAGCGCCGCGGAGGGACTACGAGCAGTACTTC; CDR3 length: 15; clone size: .; J gene: TRBJ2-7; D gene: .; V gene: TRBV12-3/TRBV12-4
CDR3 protein: CASSLWTSGGPNVREQYF; CDR3 DNA: TGCGCCAGCAGCCTTTGGACTAGCGGGGGGCCGAACGTTCGCGAGCAGTACTTC; CDR3 length: 18; clone size: few; J gene: TRBJ2-7; D gene: TRBD2; V gene: TRBV5-1
CDR3 protein: CAISVGANTDTQYF; CDR3 DNA: TGTGCCATCAGTGTGGGGGCTAACACAGATACGCAGTATTTT; CDR3 length: 14; clone size: .; J gene: TRBJ2-3; D gene: .; V gene: TRBV10-3
CDR3 protein: CATSEPTGNQPQHF; CDR3 DNA: TGTGCCACCAGTGAACCTACAGGGAATCAGCCCCAGCATTTT; CDR3 length: 14; clone size: few; J gene: TRBJ1-5; D gene: .; V gene: TRBV24-1
CDR3 protein: CASSSPLTGGRSGANVLTF; CDR3 DNA: TGTGCCAGCAGTTCACCGCTGACAGGGGGAAGGTCTGGGGCCAACGTCCTGACTTTC; CDR3 length: 19; clone size: .; J gene: TRBJ2-6; D gene: TRBD1; V gene: TRBV12-3/TRBV12-4